Given below is one TCR beta chain in context. Its target is unknown. This record comes from a study of beta chain features in type 1 diabetes. Study observations and caveats: When VDJ junctions were examined, type 1 diabetes patients showed fewer insertions and more deletions. All four CD4+ subsets from Type 1 diabetes patients carried moderately but significantly shorter TCRB CDR3s. High TCR expression in some cells could lead to their over-representation in cDNA sequencing.

The entirety of the isolated RNA underwent reverse transcription, so expressed TCRB transcripts were sequenced. Profiled with immunoSEQ multiplex PCR; TCRdb holds only in-frame clones, not every one. The sample has 250,000 to 350,000 clones; about 15% are singletons. Looked up from germline, CDR1 is SNHLY and CDR2 is FYNNEI. The CDR3 contains 14 residues. Sequences were obtained from central memory CD4+ T cells from blood. V and J are TRBV2 and TRBJ2-5; D gene ambiguous. The closer fit of TRBJ2-7 to the DNA end suggests the J call may be wrong. The clonotype was recovered from a man aged 25-45 years in good health. CDR3 sequence: CASSYLMSSYEQYF. As DNA, the CDR3 is TGTGCCAGCAGTTATCTAATGAGCTCCTACGAGCAGTACTTC.